These 16 T cell receptor beta chains originate from one sample sequenced in a study of shared clonotypes between healthy human individuals. Assay used: immunoSEQ multiplex PCR; TCRdb lists only in-frame clones, some missing. The table records some 800,000 clones, 80% to 95% of them present only once. It was CD45RO-negative cells, positively selected for CCR7, that made up naive CD8 cells, with terminally differentiated effector memory CD45RA+ cells excluded. The sample comprised naive CD8+ T cells sorted from blood. These receptors originate from a man aged 25-45 years in good health.

The gene calls are TRBV27 and TRBJ2-3; TRBD2 matches 11 bases. The CDR3 consists of 19 residues. In germline, CDR1 is MNHEY, CDR2 SMNVEV (reference sequence). The junction had 12 bases not matched to a gene; V was cut back by 0 bases and J by 4 bases. Written as DNA, the CDR3 is TGTGCCAGCAGTTTATCGCAAACTAGCGGGAGCCTTGAAGCAGATACGCAGTATTTT. Its protein is CASSLSQTSGSLEADTQYF.

The chain's CDR3 is CAPPRSVQPQHF. As DNA, the CDR3 is TGTGCCCCCCCTCGGTCGGTCCAGCCCCAGCATTTT. J is TRBJ1-5 and V is TRBV6-5; no firm D call. Trimming cost V 11 bases and J 7 bases, with 15 bases left between them. Germline V gene data show CDR1 as MNHEY and CDR2 as SVGAGI. This CDR3 is 12 amino acids long.

V and J are TRBV27 and TRBJ2-3; TRBD1 matches at 9 bases. V shed 4 bases and J 5 bases; nucleotides not matched to a gene: 7. The CDR3 has 15 residues. The germline gives CDR1 MNHEY, CDR2 SMNVEV (reference sequence). The CDR3 DNA reads as TGTGCCAGCAGTTCTCACAGGGGGCTTATAGATACGCAGTATTTT. Translated: CASSSHRGLIDTQYF.

V gene TRBV10-3 combines with J gene TRBJ2-5; D unresolved. With 2 bases removed from V and 2 bases from J, the gap between germline ends came to 3 bases. CDR3 size: 12 residues. The germline V gene encodes CDR1 ENHRY and CDR2 SYGVKD. The DNA for the CDR3 is TGTGCCATCAGTGAGCTACAAGAGACCCAGTACTTC. It specifies CAISELQETQYF.

CDR3 sequence: CASSLVVLGAAGYTF. As DNA, the CDR3 is TGTGCCAGCAGCTTGGTGGTATTGGGGGCAGCTGGCTACACCTTC. The chain employs TRBV5-4 and TRBJ1-2; tentatively, D is TRBD1 (6 bases). The CDR3 loop spans 15 amino acids. The V end was cut by 0 bases, the J end by 7 bases, with 16 bases between. Germline CDR1 and CDR2: SGHNT and YYREEE (reference sequence).

This clone has only one observation. The rearrangement joins TRBV29-1 to TRBJ1-1; D gene ambiguous. Trimming shortened V by 1 base and J by 1 base, and 4 bases separated the two germline ends. The germline CDR1 and CDR2 sequences are SQVTM and ANQGSEA. This CDR3 has 12 residues. The CDR3 reads CSVEGPNTEAFF. DNA for the CDR3: TGCAGCGTTGAAGGACCGAACACTGAAGCTTTCTTT.

The chain recombines TRBV27 with TRBJ2-7; a possible D gene is TRBD1 (6 bases). Germline V gene data show CDR1 as MNHEY and CDR2 as SMNVEV (reference sequence). Trimming took 6 bases from V and 6 from J, leaving 15 bases between them. The CDR3 sequence is 13 residues long. DNA for the CDR3: TGTGCCAGCAGGATCCTAGGACAGAGCGAGCAGTACTTC. The encoded protein is CASRILGQSEQYF.

The chain employs TRBV28 and TRBJ2-1, with 9 bases identical to TRBD2. Germline CDR1 reads MDHEN; CDR2 reads SYDVKM. After removal of 5 bases from V and 0 bases from J, the junction contained 5 bases not matched to a gene. The CDR3 contains 16 residues. DNA for the CDR3: TGTGCCAGCAGTAGGGCGGGAGGGCTCTCCTACAATGAGCAGTTCTTC. The encoded protein is CASSRAGGLSYNEQFF.

The rearrangement uses TRBV5-6 and TRBJ1-5, with D tentatively TRBD1 (5 bases). In germline, CDR1 is SGHDT, CDR2 YYEEEE. CDR3 size: 15 residues. V was pared by 4 bases and J by 3 bases, with 14 bases between. Written as DNA, the CDR3 is TGTGCCAGCAGCGGGGGAAGGGGACCCAATCAGCCCCAGCATTTT. Protein sequence: CASSGGRGPNQPQHF.

The chain carries TRBV10-2 and TRBJ1-1; TRBD1 is a possible D gene (5 bases). Germline V gene lookup returns CDR1 WSHSY and CDR2 SAAADI. This CDR3 contains 14 residues. Trimming removed 0 bases from V and 4 bases from J, with 9 bases in between. The CDR3 DNA is TGCGCCAGCAGTGAGTCTATACAGGCCACTGAAGCTTTCTTT. Protein: CASSESIQATEAFF.

V and J are TRBV28 and TRBJ2-1; 9 nucleotides align to TRBD2. Germline V gives CDR1 MDHEN, CDR2 SYDVKM. There are 15 residues in the CDR3. V shed 2 bases, J shed 6 bases, and the junction held 5 bases outside the gene matches. The DNA for the CDR3 is TGTGCCAGCAGTTTAATTAGCGGGAGTCTCAATGAGCAGTTCTTC. Amino acid sequence: CASSLISGSLNEQFF.

The chain couples TRBV7-9 to TRBJ2-2; D not resolved. The length of the CDR3 is 15 residues. From germline, CDR1 is SEHNR and CDR2 FQNEAQ (reference sequence). Trimming removed 2 bases from V and 1 base from J, with 8 bases in between. In DNA form, the CDR3 reads TGTGCCAGCAGCTTATACGGCCAGAACACCGGGGAGCTGTTTTTT. Amino acids: CASSLYGQNTGELFF. The whole variable domain, filled in from reference TRBV7-9 and TRBJ2-2, reads DTGVSQNPRHKITKRGQNVTFRCDPISEHNRLYWYRQTLGQGPEFLTYFQNEAQLEKSRLLSDRFSAERPKGSFSTLEIQRTEQGDSAMYLCASSLYGQNTGELFFGEGSRLTVL.

This chain joins TRBV27 and TRBJ2-1; 11 bases align to TRBD2. The CDR3 consists of 15 residues. Trimming cost V 7 bases and J 3 bases; bases outside gene matches: 5. Germline V gene lookup returns CDR1 MNHEY and CDR2 SMNVEV (reference sequence). The CDR3 nucleotides read TGTGCCAGCACCGTCGGGACTAGCGGCTACAATGAGCAGTTCTTC. The encoded protein is CASTVGTSGYNEQFF.

V usage is TRBV7-9 and J usage is TRBJ2-1; D is unclear. The CDR3 has 13 amino acids. The ends were cut back, 6 bases at V and 6 bases at J, with 12 bases in the middle. Germline values: CDR1 SEHNR, CDR2 FQNEAQ (reference sequence). The CDR3 is CASRWTISNEQFF. The DNA of the CDR3 is TGTGCCAGCAGATGGACCATCTCCAATGAGCAGTTCTTC.

For this clone: Other DNA sequences within the sample encode an identical CDR3. The J gene is TRBJ2-2, the V gene TRBV6-5; no firm D call. This CDR3 has 13 amino acids. Germline loops: CDR1 MNHEY, CDR2 SVGAGI. The V and J ends lost 2 bases and 7 bases respectively, with 8 bases between them. CDR3 bases: TGTGCCAGCAGTTACAGTCGGATCGGGGAGCTGTTTTTT. Translation gives CASSYSRIGELFF.

As DNA, the CDR3 is TGTGCCACCAGCAGAGGTAGGGACGGGCCTTACGAGCAGTACTTC. It specifies CATSRGRDGPYEQYF. The rearrangement uses TRBV15 and TRBJ2-7; D assignment may be TRBD1 or TRBD2 (5 bases each). V shed 1 base and J shed 4 bases, with 14 bases lying between them. CDR1 LNHNV and CDR2 YYDKDF come from the germline V gene (reference sequence). There are 15 residues in the CDR3.